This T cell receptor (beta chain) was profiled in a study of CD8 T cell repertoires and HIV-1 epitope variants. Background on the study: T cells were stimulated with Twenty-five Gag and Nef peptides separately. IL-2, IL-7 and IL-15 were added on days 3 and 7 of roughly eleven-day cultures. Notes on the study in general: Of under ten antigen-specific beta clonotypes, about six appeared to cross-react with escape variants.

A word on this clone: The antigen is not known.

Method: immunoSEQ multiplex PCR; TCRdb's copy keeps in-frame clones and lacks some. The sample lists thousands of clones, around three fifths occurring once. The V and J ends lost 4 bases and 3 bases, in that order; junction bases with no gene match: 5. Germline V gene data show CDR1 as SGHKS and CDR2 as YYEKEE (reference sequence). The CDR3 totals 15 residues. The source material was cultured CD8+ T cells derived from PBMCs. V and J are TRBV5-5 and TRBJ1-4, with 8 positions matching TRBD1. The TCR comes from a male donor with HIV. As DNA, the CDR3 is TGTGCCAGCAGCCCGGACAGGGTACCTAATGAAAAACTGTTTTTT. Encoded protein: CASSPDRVPNEKLFF.